The clone carrying this T cell receptor (beta chain) has ten or more counts. Its antigen is not identified. The data were obtained in a study of Graves' ophthalmopathy and Graves' hyperthyroidism. This CDR3 is 13 amino acids long. CDR1 is LNHDA, CDR2 SQIVND, per germline (reference sequence). Trimming pared 5 bases from V and 2 bases from J, leaving 9 bases between. PBMCs were obtained from roughly 9.4 ml of fresh peripheral blood. General study points: Most thyroid-expanded clonotypes exceeding 0.001 frequency were also found in blood.

Amplification from RNA transcripts yielded the TCR beta CDR3 regions. RT-PCR was first run with HTBI primers, then multiplex PCR in a second round. TCRdb re-called the multiplex PCR reads with MiXCR, one entry per CDR3 protein. In the table there are 40,000 to 50,000 distinct CDR3 sequences, 50% of which are singletons. The source of this sequence is an adult man with Graves' ophthalmopathy. The sample comprised peripheral blood. The chain couples TRBV19 to TRBJ1-2; D is undetermined. CDR3 in amino acids: CASSRDDNYGYTF. CDR3 in DNA: TGTGCCAGTAGTCGAGACGACAACTATGGCTACACCTTC.